These T cell receptor beta chains were read from a single sample in a study of blood T cell repertoires in COVID-19. Generated by immunoSEQ multiplex PCR, the TCRdb table keeps only in-frame clones and is missing some. The sample shows some 45,000 clones, about nine tenths of them seen only once. Specimen: peripheral blood. These receptors were obtained from a human donor in a cohort sampled during active COVID-19. CDR3s include the opening cysteine and the closing phenylalanine or tryptophan. A D gene is named only where the DNA matches it firmly. Expanded clones get a size class; other rows say once, few or many, or leave the size out.

clone_size,j_call,d_call,v_call,cdr3_aa,cdr3_nt
NA,TRBJ2-5,NA,TRBV7-3,CASGRGAQETQYF,TGTGCCAGCGGCCGCGGGGCTCAAGAGACCCAGTACTTC
NA,TRBJ2-1,NA,TRBV27,CASSVDSIYNEQFF,TGTGCCAGCAGTGTCGACAGCATCTACAATGAGCAGTTCTTC
NA,TRBJ2-3,TRBD1,TRBV5-1,CASSFDRGRTDTQYF,TGCGCCAGCAGCTTCGACAGGGGGCGCACAGATACGCAGTATTTT
NA,TRBJ2-5,TRBD1,TRBV9,CASSRSTGAETQYF,TGTGCCAGCAGCCGTTCGACAGGGGCAGAGACCCAGTACTTC
NA,TRBJ2-5,TRBD1,TRBV15,CATSSSRQGASETQYF,TGTGCCACCAGCAGCTCGAGACAGGGGGCTTCGGAGACCCAGTACTTC
medium-sized,TRBJ1-2,TRBD1,TRBV7-9,CASSSDRVGGYTF,TGTGCCAGCAGCTCGGACAGGGTAGGCGGCTACACCTTC
NA,TRBJ2-2,TRBD2,TRBV9,CASSVGGLAGAGELFF,TGTGCCAGCAGCGTAGGAGGACTAGCGGGGGCCGGGGAGCTGTTTTTT
NA,TRBJ1-1,NA,TRBV3-1/TRBV3-2,CASSQLDRNTEAFF,TGTGCCAGCAGCCAACTTGACAGGAACACTGAAGCTTTCTTT
NA,TRBJ2-3,NA,TRBV19,CASSTNQGDTQYF,TGTGCCAGTAGTACAAACCAGGGGGATACGCAGTATTTT
NA,TRBJ2-7,NA,TRBV7-8,CASSLASSPTYEQYF,TGTGCCAGCAGCTTAGCGTCTAGCCCAACCTACGAGCAGTACTTC
NA,TRBJ2-7,NA,TRBV5-1,CASSLPDFYEQYF,TGCGCCAGCAGCTTGCCAGACTTCTACGAGCAGTACTTC
NA,TRBJ2-7,TRBD1,TRBV19,CASMWTGGSEQYF,TGTGCCAGTATGTGGACAGGGGGTTCCGAGCAGTACTTC
once,TRBJ1-2,NA,TRBV7-9,CASSLVVSLNYGYTF,TGTGCCAGCAGCTTAGTCGTCAGTCTTAACTATGGCTACACCTTC
NA,TRBJ1-6,NA,TRBV2,CASSVLNSPLHF,TGTGCCAGCAGCGTTCTCAATTCACCCCTCCACTTT
once,TRBJ2-1,TRBD2,TRBV30,CAWSVKRGYNEQFF,TGTGCCTGGAGTGTCAAGCGGGGATACAATGAGCAGTTCTTC
NA,TRBJ2-1,TRBD2,TRBV27,CASSLMRGSYNEQFF,TGTGCCAGCAGTTTAATGCGGGGGTCCTACAATGAGCAGTTCTTC
once,TRBJ2-3,NA,TRBV5-1,CASSLRGDTQYF,TGCGCCAGCAGCTTACGAGGCGATACGCAGTATTTT
NA,TRBJ2-5,NA,TRBV27,CASSPTLDTQETQYF,TGTGCCAGCAGTCCTACACTGGACACCCAAGAGACCCAGTACTTC
once,TRBJ1-5,TRBD1,TRBV29-1,CSVEESGGGQPQHF,TGCAGCGTTGAAGAGTCAGGGGGCGGTCAGCCCCAGCATTTT
once,TRBJ2-3,NA,TRBV11-2,CASSWDTNTDTQYF,TGTGCCAGCAGCTGGGACACCAACACAGATACGCAGTATTTT
NA,TRBJ2-7,TRBD2,TRBV10-3,CAIMGTSGIGDEQYF,TGTGCCATCATGGGGACTAGCGGGATCGGTGACGAGCAGTACTTC
NA,TRBJ2-3,NA,TRBV19,CASSIRRAGADTQYF,TGTGCCAGTAGTATAAGGAGAGCCGGGGCAGATACGCAGTATTTT
NA,TRBJ2-3,NA,TRBV18,CASSRSVGAYTDTQYF,TGTGCCAGCTCACGCTCGGTGGGAGCCTACACAGATACGCAGTATTTT
NA,TRBJ2-5,TRBD2,TRBV11-3,CASSLGTSRETQYF,TGTGCCAGCAGCCTGGGGACTAGCAGGGAGACCCAGTACTTC
NA,TRBJ1-4,NA,TRBV6-2/TRBV6-3,CASSGAYNEKLFF,TGTGCCAGCAGTGGGGCTTATAATGAAAAACTGTTTTTT
NA,TRBJ1-4,NA,TRBV5-4,CASSSLQSNEKLFF,TGTGCCAGCAGCTCATTACAGTCGAATGAAAAACTGTTTTTT
NA,TRBJ2-7,NA,TRBV4-3,CASSQDRYRELYEQYF,TGCGCCAGCAGCCAAGATAGGTACAGAGAACTCTACGAGCAGTACTTC
NA,TRBJ2-5,NA,TRBV3-1/TRBV3-2,CASSQGAEGLQETQYF,TGTGCCAGCAGCCAAGGAGCGGAGGGATTGCAAGAGACCCAGTACTTC
NA,TRBJ2-7,TRBD2,TRBV18,CASSPTGGDKYF,TGTGCCAGCTCACCCACCGGGGGGGACAAGTACTTC
NA,TRBJ1-1,NA,TRBV7-2,CASSLYADSAEAFF,TGTGCCAGCAGCTTATATGCGGATTCGGCTGAAGCTTTCTTT
NA,TRBJ2-5,NA,TRBV19,CATRSGSSETQYF,TGTGCCACCCGGAGTGGCAGCAGCGAGACCCAGTACTTC
NA,TRBJ2-5,TRBD2,TRBV9,CASSVGASGGGQETQYF,TGTGCCAGCAGCGTAGGGGCTAGCGGGGGGGGCCAAGAGACCCAGTACTTC
once,TRBJ2-5,NA,TRBV19,CASSIFGGGLETQYF,TGTGCCAGTAGTATCTTCGGCGGGGGCCTTGAGACCCAGTACTTC
once,TRBJ1-1,TRBD1,TRBV11-2,CASSSTGGFGTEAFF,TGTGCCAGCAGCTCGACAGGGGGCTTTGGCACTGAAGCTTTCTTT
NA,TRBJ1-1,NA,TRBV18,CASSAVGLRTEAFF,TGTGCCAGCTCGGCTGTCGGACTCCGCACTGAAGCTTTCTTT
NA,TRBJ2-7,TRBD1,TRBV29-1,CSVGTGDFYEQYF,TGCAGCGTTGGGACAGGGGATTTTTACGAGCAGTACTTC
NA,TRBJ2-7,NA,TRBV7-9,CASGTGDRSYEQYF,TGTGCCAGCGGAACAGGTGATCGTTCCTACGAGCAGTACTTC
NA,TRBJ1-5,TRBD1,TRBV6-5,CASRYAGGSNQPQHF,TGTGCCAGCAGGTACGCAGGGGGGAGCAATCAGCCCCAGCATTTT
NA,TRBJ2-1,TRBD2,TRBV27,CASSFGLAGSSYNEQFF,TGTGCCAGCAGTTTTGGGCTAGCGGGGTCTAGCTACAATGAGCAGTTCTTC
NA,TRBJ2-3,TRBD2,TRBV7-3,CASSPPSGSTDTQYF,TGTGCCAGCAGCCCACCTAGCGGTAGCACAGATACGCAGTATTTT